Shown below are 17 T cell receptor beta chains from a single sample sequenced in a study of blood T cell repertoires in COVID-19. The method was immunoSEQ multiplex PCR; TCRdb's version includes in-frame clones alone and lacks a portion of them. Of some 45,000 clones listed, about 76% are singletons. Input material: peripheral blood. The receptors were sampled from a man between 70 and 80 years old with active or convalescent COVID-19.

This chain joins TRBV5-6 and TRBJ2-7; 11 bases line up with TRBD1. Trimming at V came to 4 bases and at J to 4 bases, leaving 10 bases not matched to a gene. Germline V gene lookup returns CDR1 SGHDT and CDR2 YYEEEE. The CDR3 loop spans 16 amino acids. CDR3 in DNA: TGTGCCAGCAGCCGGGGATGGGACAGGGGGATTTACGAGCAGTACTTC. This codes for CASSRGWDRGIYEQYF. The full variable domain, with the rest looked up from reference TRBV5-6 and TRBJ2-7, is DAGVTQSPTHLIKTRGQQVTLRCSPKSGHDTVSWYQQALGQGPQFIFQYYEEEERQRGNFPDRFSGHQFPNYSSELNVNALLLGDSALYLCASSRGWDRGIYEQYFGPGTRLTVT.

The V and J genes are TRBV7-9 and TRBJ1-2, with D possibly being TRBD1 (5 bases). The V end was cut by 5 bases, the J end by 4 bases, with 26 bases between. This CDR3 has 18 residues. Germline V gene sequence: CDR1 SEHNR, CDR2 FQNEAQ (reference sequence). In nucleotides, the CDR3 is TGTGCCAGCAGCCAGCGAGGAGGGTCGGGGGTAATTTCCTATGGCTACACCTTC. This gives the protein CASSQRGGSGVISYGYTF.

As DNA, the CDR3 is TGCGCCAGCAGTGACGGGGGGGGGACAGATACGCAGTATTTT. Its translation is CASSDGGGTDTQYF. The chain carries TRBV10-2 and TRBJ2-3, with 8 bases aligning to TRBD2. Germline values: CDR1 WSHSY, CDR2 SAAADI. The CDR3 covers 14 residues. Germline trimming cut 3 bases from V and 3 bases from J; bases unmatched to any gene: 2.

The V gene is TRBV5-1, the J gene TRBJ1-1; D not resolved. V gave up 4 bases and J gave up 4 bases, with 23 bases separating them. This CDR3 contains 17 residues. Germline CDR1 is SGHRS and CDR2 is YFSETQ. The CDR3 is CASSDTTGSYSFTEAFF. The CDR3 DNA is TGCGCCAGCAGCGATACCACGGGTTCTTATTCTTTCACTGAAGCTTTCTTT.

The V call is TRBV5-1, the J call TRBJ1-4; the match to TRBD1 covers 9 bases. The CDR3 runs 15 residues. Germline CDR1 and CDR2: SGHRS and YFSETQ. With V trimmed by 4 bases and J by 7 bases, 8 bases remained unmatched. Written as DNA, the CDR3 is TGCGCCAGCAGCAGAACAGGGGGCGCCGGTGAAAAACTGTTTTTT. Protein product: CASSRTGGAGEKLFF.

This chain connects TRBV2 to TRBJ2-2; 12 nucleotides agree with TRBD2. The V segment lost 3 bases and the J segment 6 bases; nucleotides outside the gene matches: 8. The CDR3 consists of 17 residues. The germline V gene has CDR1 SNHLY and CDR2 FYNNEI. CDR3 DNA: TGTGCCAGCAGTGAGACCTCTAGCGGGGGGGCCCCCGGGGAGCTGTTTTTT. Encoded protein: CASSETSSGGAPGELFF. Full variable domain (rest looked up from reference TRBV2 and TRBJ2-2): EPEVTQTPSHQVTQMGQEVILRCVPISNHLYFYWYRQILGQKVEFLVSFYNNEISEKSEIFDDQFSVERPDGSNFTLKIRSTKLEDSAMYFCASSETSSGGAPGELFFGEGSRLTVL.

The chain employs TRBV5-6 and TRBJ2-3, with D perhaps TRBD1 (6 bases). The CDR3 extends over 16 amino acids. The germline V and J ends were trimmed by 4 bases and 6 bases, with 21 bases remaining between them. Germline V gene sequence: CDR1 SGHDT, CDR2 YYEEEE. This CDR3 reads CASSPLGGRVGDTQYF. The CDR3 DNA reads as TGTGCCAGCAGCCCCCTTGGGGGCAGGGTTGGCGATACGCAGTATTTT.

This chain joins TRBV19 and TRBJ2-2, with TRBD2 matching 8 bases. The CDR3 runs to 14 residues. Trimming removed 5 bases from V and 6 bases from J; junction bases left unmatched: 5. Germline V gives CDR1 LNHDA, CDR2 SQIVND (reference sequence). CDR3 nucleotide sequence: TGTGCCAGTAGTGGTCCGGGGGGGTCCGGGGAGCTGTTTTTT. This encodes CASSGPGGSGELFF.

This chain connects TRBV5-4 to TRBJ2-5, with D possibly being TRBD2 (6 bases). The germline V gene encodes CDR1 SGHNT and CDR2 YYREEE (reference sequence). Trimming took 5 bases from V and 3 from J, leaving 20 bases between them. This CDR3 has 16 residues. Written as DNA, the CDR3 is TGTGCCAGCAGTACTAGCTTCACGACAAAAGAAGAGACCCAGTACTTC. Its translation: CASSTSFTTKEETQYF.

This clone turned up a few times. The chain uses TRBV7-3 and TRBJ2-7; a possible D gene is TRBD1 (6 bases). The CDR3 is made up of 13 amino acids. V was pared by 3 bases and J by 5 bases, with 11 bases between. Germline CDR1 is SGHTA and CDR2 is FQGTGA. This CDR3 reads CASSFQGFDEQYF. CDR3 DNA: TGTGCCAGCAGCTTTCAGGGGTTCGACGAGCAGTACTTC.

The chain is built from TRBV2 and TRBJ2-3; no clear D. The germline CDR1 and CDR2 sequences are SNHLY and FYNNEI. V dropped 6 bases and J dropped 8 bases, with 15 bases sitting between them. The CDR3 is 13 residues long. CDR3 coding DNA: TGTGCCAGCAGCCAGGCCAGTCGAGTTACGCAGTATTTT. Translating it yields CASSQASRVTQYF.

The genes are TRBV28 and TRBJ1-3; D may be TRBD1 (6 bases). V was cut by 2 bases and J by 2 bases, with 7 bases left in between. Germline lookup yields CDR1 MDHEN and CDR2 SYDVKM. The CDR3 covers 14 residues. CDR3 amino acids: CASSLGTTGNTIYF. The CDR3 nucleotides are TGTGCCAGCAGTTTAGGGACAACTGGAAACACCATATATTTT.

CDR3 region: CSVEMFNYEQYF. Written as DNA, the CDR3 is TGCAGCGTTGAAATGTTCAACTACGAGCAGTACTTC. This sequence joins TRBV29-1 and TRBJ2-7; D remains ambiguous. Trimming removed 2 bases from V and 3 bases from J, with 8 bases in between. The CDR3 sequence is 12 residues long. Germline CDR1 reads SQVTM; CDR2 reads ANQGSEA.

This clone was seen once. The V gene is TRBV30, the J gene TRBJ1-4; possibly TRBD1 for D (5 bases). Trimming pared 1 base from V and 8 bases from J, leaving 11 bases between. CDR1 is GTSNPN, CDR2 SVGIG, per germline (reference sequence). The length of the CDR3 is 13 residues. The CDR3 DNA reads as TGTGCCTGGAGTGGAGTGGAGGGGGAAAAACTGTTTTTT. Translating gives CAWSGVEGEKLFF.

The CDR3 is CASSAQGAREQYF. The DNA of the CDR3 is TGTGCCAGCTCAGCTCAGGGGGCGCGCGAGCAGTACTTC. J is TRBJ2-7 and V is TRBV18; 8 positions agree with TRBD1. There are 13 residues in the CDR3. CDR1 is KGHSH, CDR2 LQKENI, per germline. Germline trimming cut 5 bases from V and 6 bases from J; bases unmatched to any gene: 6.

This clone was counted a few times. The chain joins TRBV30 to TRBJ1-1; D call uncertain. Trimming pared 0 bases from V and 5 bases from J, leaving 7 bases between. This CDR3 has 12 residues. Germline V gene data show CDR1 as GTSNPN and CDR2 as SVGIG (reference sequence). DNA for the CDR3: TGTGCCTGGAGTGTACTTGTAACTGAAGCTTTCTTT. It translates to CAWSVLVTEAFF.

The chain joins TRBV11-2 to TRBJ2-4, with TRBD2 as a possible D gene (5 bases). This CDR3 comprises 19 residues. Germline-derived CDR1 and CDR2 are SGHAT and FQNNGV. V lost 4 bases, J lost 0 bases, and 22 bases lay in between. The CDR3 region has the DNA TGTGCCAGCAGCTCCTTAACGGGGATTGCTACACTAGCCAAAAACATTCAGTACTTC. Translated: CASSSLTGIATLAKNIQYF.